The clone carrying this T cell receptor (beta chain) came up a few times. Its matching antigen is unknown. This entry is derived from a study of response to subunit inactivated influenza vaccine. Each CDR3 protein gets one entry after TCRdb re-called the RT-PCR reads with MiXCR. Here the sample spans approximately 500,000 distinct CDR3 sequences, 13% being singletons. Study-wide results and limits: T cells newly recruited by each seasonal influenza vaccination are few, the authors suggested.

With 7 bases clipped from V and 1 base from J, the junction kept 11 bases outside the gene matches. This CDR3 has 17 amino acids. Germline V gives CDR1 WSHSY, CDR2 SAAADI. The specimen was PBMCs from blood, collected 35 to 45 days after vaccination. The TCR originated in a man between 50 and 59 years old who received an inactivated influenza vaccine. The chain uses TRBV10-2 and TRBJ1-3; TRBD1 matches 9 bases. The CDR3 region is CASTPHRGQKSGNTIYF. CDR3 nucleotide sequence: TGCGCCAGCACCCCCCACAGGGGGCAAAAATCTGGAAACACCATATATTTT.